Each of the 18 T cell receptor beta chains below was sequenced from the same sample in a study of blood T cell repertoires in COVID-19. Only in-frame clones appear in the TCRdb table, and some are missing; sequencing was by immunoSEQ multiplex PCR. The sample includes roughly 250,000 clones, 81% of them seen just once. The sequenced material came from peripheral blood. The origin of the receptors is a woman aged 55-70 years with active or convalescent COVID-19.

This chain uses TRBV5-1 with TRBJ2-3, with D perhaps matching TRBD2 (7 bases). The CDR3 loop spans 14 amino acids. Trimming removed 6 bases from V and 5 bases from J, with 16 bases in between. CDR1 SGHRS and CDR2 YFSETQ come from the germline V gene. The CDR3, as DNA: TGCGCCAGCACCAAGGGGGGGGCCCGAGATACGCAGTATTTT. This gives the protein CASTKGGARDTQYF.

In nucleotides, the CDR3 is TGTGCCAGCAGCCCCCAAGCGGGACTCACGCAGTATTTT. Its translation is CASSPQAGLTQYF. The chain combines TRBV7-9 with TRBJ2-3; 7 positions agree with TRBD2. Germline CDR1 is SEHNR and CDR2 is FQNEAQ (reference sequence). The CDR3 spans 13 residues. V trimming: 5 bases; J trimming: 9 bases; junction bases outside the gene matches: 8.

The rearrangement links TRBV14 to TRBJ1-1; D gene unclear. The CDR3 totals 15 residues. Germline V CDR1 and CDR2: SGHDN, FVKESK. V lost 1 base and J lost 0, with 9 bases in between. The DNA of the CDR3 is TGTGCCAGCAGCCAAGTTCTATCCATGAACACTGAAGCTTTCTTT. Translation: CASSQVLSMNTEAFF.

The rearrangement uses TRBV3-1 (or the pseudogene TRBV3-2) and TRBJ2-5, with TRBD1 identical over 7 bases. Germline V gene data show CDR1 as LGHDT and CDR2 as YNNKEL (reference sequence). J was trimmed by 5 bases and V by 2 bases; bases with no gene match: 5. The CDR3 extends over 14 amino acids. CDR3 in DNA: TGTGCCAGCAGCCAAAGCCGAGGGGGCGAGACCCAGTACTTC. Protein sequence: CASSQSRGGETQYF.

The CDR3 spells CASSQDQYGPGQGFNQPQHF. The CDR3 coding sequence is TGCGCCAGCAGCCAAGATCAATATGGACCGGGACAGGGGTTCAATCAGCCCCAGCATTTT. This chain connects TRBV4-3 to TRBJ1-5; 10 positions match TRBD1. CDR1 is LGHNA and CDR2 is YSLEER in the germline V gene. CDR3 length: 20 residues. Losses at the gene ends were 0 bases for V and 3 bases for J; bases not matched to a gene: 14.

This chain links TRBV10-2 with TRBJ1-2; 7 positions agree with TRBD1. The junction had 10 bases not matched to a gene; V was cut back by 6 bases and J by 3 bases. This CDR3 spans 15 amino acids. Germline V gene lookup returns CDR1 WSHSY and CDR2 SAAADI. CDR3 protein: CASRATGWSDYGYTF. DNA of the CDR3: TGCGCCAGCAGAGCGACAGGGTGGTCCGACTATGGCTACACCTTC.

The CDR3 region is CASSLEFGEQFF. CDR3 sequence (DNA): TGTGCCAGCAGCTTAGAGTTTGGCGAGCAGTTCTTC. The chain couples TRBV11-2 to TRBJ2-1; D is unclear. The CDR3 contains 12 residues. From germline, CDR1 is SGHAT and CDR2 FQNNGV. V shed 0 bases and J shed 10 bases, with 7 bases lying between them.

The chain has TRBV6-5 and TRBJ1-1; D is uncertain. Germline V CDR1 and CDR2: MNHEY, SVGAGI. Trimming removed 0 bases from V and 3 bases from J, with 11 bases in between. The CDR3 extends over 15 amino acids. For the CDR3, the DNA is TGTGCCAGCAGTTACTCGGGCAGCAGATACACTGAAGCTTTCTTT. Amino acids: CASSYSGSRYTEAFF.

The chain has TRBV11-2 and TRBJ2-7; tentatively, D is TRBD2 (6 bases). Germline V gene lookup returns CDR1 SGHAT and CDR2 FQNNGV. Trimming left V 3 bases short and J 1 base short, with 10 bases between. The CDR3 length is 14 residues. As DNA, the CDR3 is TGTGCCAGCAGCTTTGGCGGGACGTCCTACGAGCAGTACTTC. Its translation is CASSFGGTSYEQYF. Full variable domain (missing parts from reference TRBV11-2 and TRBJ2-7): EAGVAQSPRYKIIEKRQSVAFWCNPISGHATLYWYQQILGQGPKLLIQFQNNGVVDDSQLPKDRFSAERLKGVDSTLKIQPAKLEDSAVYLCASSFGGTSYEQYFGPGTRLTVT.

The V gene is TRBV6-5, the J gene TRBJ2-1; D uncertain. The length of the CDR3 is 15 residues. V was clipped by 2 bases and J by 5 bases, with 13 bases between them. CDR1 and CDR2 from the germline V gene are MNHEY and SVGAGI. CDR3: CASSYAVARHNEQFF. The CDR3, as DNA: TGTGCCAGCAGTTACGCGGTAGCCCGCCACAATGAGCAGTTCTTC.

The chain carries TRBV10-3 and TRBJ2-7; 8 bases agree with TRBD1. This CDR3 has 13 residues. Losses at the gene ends were 9 bases for V and 3 bases for J; bases not matched to a gene: 7. Germline lookup yields CDR1 ENHRY and CDR2 SYGVKD. The CDR3 nucleotides read TGTGCCATGGGCAAGGACAGGGACTACGAGCAGTACTTC. Translation: CAMGKDRDYEQYF.

The chain couples TRBV27 to TRBJ1-6; D unresolved. V lost 3 bases, J lost 7 bases, and 10 bases lay in between. Germline CDR1 MNHEY, CDR2 SMNVEV (reference sequence). The CDR3 sequence is 14 residues long. CDR3 DNA sequence: TGTGCCAGCAGTTTTCCCGGGTCCAATTCACCCCTCCACTTT. It yields the protein CASSFPGSNSPLHF.

The gene calls are TRBV19 and TRBJ1-3; 10 bases agree with TRBD1. J lost 4 bases, V lost 2 bases, and 11 bases had no gene match. The CDR3 has 18 amino acids. Germline V gene sequence: CDR1 LNHDA, CDR2 SQIVND (reference sequence). For the CDR3, the DNA is TGTGCCAGTAGTATAACGGCTTCCGGGACAGGGGTCGGAAACACCATATATTTT. Protein product: CASSITASGTGVGNTIYF. The full variable domain, completed using reference TRBV19 and TRBJ1-3, is DGGITQSPKYLFRKEGQNVTLSCEQNLNHDAMYWYRQDPGQGLRLIYYSQIVNDFQKGDIAEGYSVSREKKESFPLTVTSAQKNPTAFYLCASSITASGTGVGNTIYFGEGSWLTVV.

This clone was seen only once. The V and J genes are TRBV5-1 and TRBJ2-7, with D unresolved. V dropped 4 bases and J dropped 1 base, with 9 bases sitting between them. The CDR3 has 13 residues. CDR1 and CDR2 from the germline V gene are SGHRS and YFSETQ. The chain's CDR3 is CASSLLRSYEQYF. The CDR3 DNA reads as TGCGCCAGCAGCCTTCTCCGGTCCTACGAGCAGTACTTC.

The chain employs TRBV19 and TRBJ1-5, with 9 bases identical to TRBD1. Germline lookup yields CDR1 LNHDA and CDR2 SQIVND (reference sequence). V was clipped by 10 bases and J by 7 bases; unmatched bases: 11. This CDR3 comprises 14 residues. The CDR3 is CATTRDREVQPQHF. CDR3 coding DNA: TGTGCCACCACCCGGGACAGGGAGGTCCAGCCCCAGCATTTT.

The sample holds one count of this clone. The chain recombines TRBV19 with TRBJ2-7; 7 bases agree with TRBD1. The CDR3 runs 14 residues. Trimming took 6 bases from V and 4 from J; bases not matched to a gene: 9. Germline CDR1 LNHDA, CDR2 SQIVND (reference sequence). The CDR3 sequence: CASSPGQRYYEQYF. CDR3 bases: TGTGCCAGTAGCCCGGGACAGCGCTATTACGAGCAGTACTTC.

Note on this clone: This sample also contains other DNA sequences that code for the same CDR3. The chain recombines TRBV30 with TRBJ2-7, with D perhaps matching TRBD2 (6 bases). The CDR3 has 13 residues. V lost 1 base and J lost 3, with 10 bases in between. The germline CDR1 and CDR2 sequences are GTSNPN and SVGIG (reference sequence). CDR3 in DNA: TGTGCCTGGAGTGCAGGGACTTACTACGAGCAGTACTTC. Residues: CAWSAGTYYEQYF.

The rearrangement joins TRBV6-2 or TRBV6-3 to TRBJ1-2; D is unclear. Trimming removed 5 bases at V and 8 bases at J, with 12 bases between. The CDR3 has 12 amino acids. Germline V gene lookup returns CDR1 MNHEY and CDR2 SVGEGT. The DNA for the CDR3 is TGTGCCAGCAGTCAACTTAGCCAAGGCTACACCTTC. Amino acid sequence: CASSQLSQGYTF.